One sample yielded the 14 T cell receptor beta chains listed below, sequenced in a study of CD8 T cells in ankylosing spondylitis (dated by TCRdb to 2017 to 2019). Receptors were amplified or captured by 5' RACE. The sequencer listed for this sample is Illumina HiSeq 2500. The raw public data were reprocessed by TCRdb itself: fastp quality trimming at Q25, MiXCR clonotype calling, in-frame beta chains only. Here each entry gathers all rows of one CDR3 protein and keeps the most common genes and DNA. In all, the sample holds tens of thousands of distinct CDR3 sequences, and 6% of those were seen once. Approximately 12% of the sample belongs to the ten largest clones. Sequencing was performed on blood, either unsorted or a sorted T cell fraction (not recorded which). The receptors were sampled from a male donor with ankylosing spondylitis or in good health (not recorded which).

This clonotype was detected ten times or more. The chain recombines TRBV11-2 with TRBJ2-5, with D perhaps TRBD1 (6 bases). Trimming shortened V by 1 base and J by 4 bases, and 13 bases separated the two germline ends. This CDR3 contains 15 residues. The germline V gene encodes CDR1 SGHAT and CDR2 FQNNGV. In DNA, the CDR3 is TGTGCCAGCAGCTTAGCCCCGGCAGGGGCAGAGACCCAGTACTTC. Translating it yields CASSLAPAGAETQYF.

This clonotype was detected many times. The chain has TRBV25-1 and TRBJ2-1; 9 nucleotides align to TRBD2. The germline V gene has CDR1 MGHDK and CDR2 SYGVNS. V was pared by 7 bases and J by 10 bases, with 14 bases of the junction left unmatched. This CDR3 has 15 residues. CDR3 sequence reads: CASTKGASGTSEQFF. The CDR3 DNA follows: TGTGCCAGCACCAAGGGGGCTAGCGGGACATCAGAGCAGTTCTTC.

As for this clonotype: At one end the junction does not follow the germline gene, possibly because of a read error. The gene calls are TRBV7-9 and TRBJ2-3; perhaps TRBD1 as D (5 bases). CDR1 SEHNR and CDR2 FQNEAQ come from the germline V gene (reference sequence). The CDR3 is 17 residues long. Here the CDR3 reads CASSPLGRDRSTATQYF. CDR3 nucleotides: TGTGCGAGCAGCCCCTTGGGGCGAGACAGAAGCACAGCTACGCAGTATTTT. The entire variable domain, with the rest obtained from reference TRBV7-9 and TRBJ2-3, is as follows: DTGVSQNPRHKITKRGQNVTFRCDPISEHNRLYWYRQTLGQGPEFLTYFQNEAQLEKSRLLSDRFSAERPKGSFSTLEIQRTEQGDSAMYLCASSPLGRDRSTATQYFGPGTRLTVL.

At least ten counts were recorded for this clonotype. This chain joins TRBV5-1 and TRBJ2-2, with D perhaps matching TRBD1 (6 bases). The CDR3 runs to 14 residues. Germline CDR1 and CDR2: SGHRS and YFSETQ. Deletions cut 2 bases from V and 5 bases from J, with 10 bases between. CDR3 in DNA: TGCGCCAGCAGCTTTAAACAGGGAACCGGGGAGCTGTTTTTT. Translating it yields CASSFKQGTGELFF.

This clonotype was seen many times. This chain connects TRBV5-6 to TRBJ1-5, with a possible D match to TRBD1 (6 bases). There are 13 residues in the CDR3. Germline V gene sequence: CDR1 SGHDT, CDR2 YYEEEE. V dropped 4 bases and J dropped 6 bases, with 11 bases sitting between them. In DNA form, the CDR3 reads TGTGCCAGCAGCGTCCAGGGGTTTCAGCCCCAGCATTTT. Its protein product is CASSVQGFQPQHF.

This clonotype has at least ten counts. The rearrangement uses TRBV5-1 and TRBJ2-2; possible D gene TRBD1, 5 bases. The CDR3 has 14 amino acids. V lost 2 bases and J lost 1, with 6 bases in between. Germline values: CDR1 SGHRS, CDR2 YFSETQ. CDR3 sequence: CASSFGQNTGELFF. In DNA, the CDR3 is TGCGCCAGCAGCTTCGGACAGAACACCGGGGAGCTGTTTTTT.

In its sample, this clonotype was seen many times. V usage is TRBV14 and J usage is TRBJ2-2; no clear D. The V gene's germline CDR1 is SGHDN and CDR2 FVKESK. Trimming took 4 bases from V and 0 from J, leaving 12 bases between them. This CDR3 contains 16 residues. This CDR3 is CASSLVLGTNTGELFF. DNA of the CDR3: TGTGCCAGCAGCCTGGTTCTGGGGACGAACACCGGGGAGCTGTTTTTT. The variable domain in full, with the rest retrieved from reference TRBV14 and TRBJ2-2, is EAGVTQFPSHSVIEKGQTVTLRCDPISGHDNLYWYRRVMGKEIKFLLHFVKESKQDESGMPNNRFLAERTGGTYSTLKVQPAELEDSGVYFCASSLVLGTNTGELFFGEGSRLTVL.

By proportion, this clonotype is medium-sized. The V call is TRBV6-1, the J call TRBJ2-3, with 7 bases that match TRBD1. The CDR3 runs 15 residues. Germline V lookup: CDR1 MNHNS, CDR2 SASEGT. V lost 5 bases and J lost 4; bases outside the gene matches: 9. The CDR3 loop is CASSQVTGVADTQYF. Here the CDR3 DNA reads TGTGCCAGCAGTCAAGTTACAGGGGTGGCAGATACGCAGTATTTT.

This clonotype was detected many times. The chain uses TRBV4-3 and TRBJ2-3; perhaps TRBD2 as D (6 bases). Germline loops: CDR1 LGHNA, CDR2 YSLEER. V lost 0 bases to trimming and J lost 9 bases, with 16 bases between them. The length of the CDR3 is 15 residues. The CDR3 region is CASSQDGSEGGTQYF. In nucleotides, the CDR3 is TGCGCCAGCAGCCAAGACGGCTCGGAGGGCGGCACGCAGTATTTT.

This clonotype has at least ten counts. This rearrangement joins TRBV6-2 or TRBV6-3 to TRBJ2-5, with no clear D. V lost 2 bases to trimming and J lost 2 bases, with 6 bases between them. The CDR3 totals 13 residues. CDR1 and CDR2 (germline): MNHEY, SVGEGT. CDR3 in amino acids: CASSYREQETQYF. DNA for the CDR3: TGTGCCAGCAGTTACAGGGAACAAGAGACCCAGTACTTC.

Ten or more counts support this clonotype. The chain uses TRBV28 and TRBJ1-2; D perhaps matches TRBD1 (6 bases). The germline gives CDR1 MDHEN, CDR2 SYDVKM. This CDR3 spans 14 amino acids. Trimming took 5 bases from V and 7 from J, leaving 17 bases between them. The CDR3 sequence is CASSVTAGAGGYTF. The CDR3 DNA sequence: TGTGCCAGCAGTGTCACTGCAGGGGCCGGTGGCTACACCTTC.

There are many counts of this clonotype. Here the CDR3 DNA reads TGTGCCAGCAGCGACCAGGGGTATGGCTACACCTTC. Translating gives CASSDQGYGYTF. The V and J genes are TRBV11-2 and TRBJ1-2, with D tentatively TRBD1 (6 bases). CDR1 is SGHAT, CDR2 FQNNGV, per germline. Trimming took off 5 bases at V and 5 bases at J, with 9 bases between the two ends. The CDR3 extends over 12 amino acids.

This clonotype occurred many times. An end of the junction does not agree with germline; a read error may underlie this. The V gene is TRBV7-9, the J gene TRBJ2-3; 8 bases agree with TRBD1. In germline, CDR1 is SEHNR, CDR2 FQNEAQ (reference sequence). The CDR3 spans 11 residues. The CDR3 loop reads CGTGFTDTQYF. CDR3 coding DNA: TGCGGGACAGGTTTCACAGATACGCAGTATTTT. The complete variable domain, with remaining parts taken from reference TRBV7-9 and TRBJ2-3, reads DTGVSQNPRHKITKRGQNVTFRCDPISEHNRLYWYRQTLGQGPEFLTYFQNEAQLEKSRLLSDRFSAERPKGSFSTLEIQRTEQGDSAMYLCGTGFTDTQYFGPGTRLTVL.

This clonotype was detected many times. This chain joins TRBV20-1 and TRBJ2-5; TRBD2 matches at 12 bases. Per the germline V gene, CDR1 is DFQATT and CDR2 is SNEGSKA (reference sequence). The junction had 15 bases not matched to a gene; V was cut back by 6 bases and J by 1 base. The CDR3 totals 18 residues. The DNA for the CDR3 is TGCAGTGCCGCAAACCCCTGGACTAGCGGGGAACCCCAAGAGACCCAGTACTTC. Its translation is CSAANPWTSGEPQETQYF.